The 22 T cell receptor beta chains reported below all come from one sample, sequenced in a study of patients and donors after allogeneic stem cell transplantation. TCRdb re-analysed the RT-PCR reads in MiXCR, keeping a single row per CDR3 protein. The sample has some 960,000 distinct CDR3 sequences, approximately 18% seen once. The sequenced sample consisted of blood, either unsorted or a sorted T cell fraction (not recorded which). The receptor set was obtained from a human donor who was either an allogeneic HSCT recipient or a stem cell or donor lymphocyte infusion donor (not recorded which). It is not recorded whose cells these are; they may come from a transplant donor.

This sequence joins TRBV11-3 and TRBJ1-2; no clear D gene. V lost 0 bases and J 3 bases, leaving 8 bases between the germline ends. Germline lookup yields CDR1 SGHNT and CDR2 YENEEA. The CDR3 has 14 residues. CDR3 bases: TGTGCCAGCAGCTTAGAGGGCGGTTACTATGGCTACACCTTC. It codes for CASSLEGGYYGYTF.

This clonotype was seen many times. The V gene is TRBV20-1, the J gene TRBJ2-1, with unresolved D. CDR3 size: 15 residues. Trimming took 6 bases from V and 8 from J, leaving 23 bases between them. Germline values: CDR1 DFQATT, CDR2 SNEGSKA (reference sequence). CDR3 bases: TGCAGTGCCACCTTCCGTGCGGCCCCGATGCATGAGCAGTTCTTC. Its protein product is CSATFRAAPMHEQFF.

The sample holds a few counts of this clonotype. This sequence joins TRBV5-1 and TRBJ1-6, with 9 bases lining up with TRBD1. The trim removed 4 bases at V and 7 bases at J, leaving 9 bases unmatched. Per germline, CDR1 SGHRS and CDR2 YFSETQ. The CDR3 consists of 16 residues. The CDR3 loop is CASSQGQGKRNSPLHF. The CDR3 DNA follows: TGCGCCAGCAGCCAAGGACAGGGGAAGAGAAATTCACCCCTCCACTTT.

This clonotype appeared many times. The J gene is TRBJ2-2, the V gene TRBV12-3 or TRBV12-4, with 15 bases that match TRBD2. With 6 bases clipped from V and 11 bases from J, the junction kept 7 bases outside the gene matches. This CDR3 has 15 residues. CDR3 coding DNA: TGTGCCAGCAGCTATTGGACTAGCGGGAGGGCTGAGCTGTTTTTT. It is translated as CASSYWTSGRAELFF.

This clonotype appeared a few times. The rearrangement joins TRBV12-3 or TRBV12-4 to TRBJ2-7, with D perhaps matching TRBD1 (5 bases). CDR3 size: 14 residues. With 2 bases removed from V and 2 bases from J, the gap between germline ends came to 10 bases. The CDR3 sequence is CASSLPSRAYEQYF. In DNA, the CDR3 is TGTGCCAGCAGTTTACCGAGCAGGGCCTACGAGCAGTACTTC.

The chain combines TRBV25-1 with TRBJ1-5; TRBD1 is a possible D gene (5 bases). The CDR3 is 14 residues long. Germline loops: CDR1 MGHDK, CDR2 SYGVNS. V lost 4 bases to trimming and J lost 7 bases, with 14 bases between them. CDR3 sequence reads: CASSVTGVGQPQHF. The CDR3 DNA follows: TGTGCCAGCAGTGTAACAGGTGTCGGGCAGCCCCAGCATTTT.

This clonotype was counted at least ten times. The chain uses TRBV20-1 and TRBJ1-5; D is perhaps TRBD1 (6 bases). The CDR3 covers 15 residues. V was clipped by 2 bases and J by 4 bases, with 15 bases between them. In germline, CDR1 is DFQATT, CDR2 SNEGSKA (reference sequence). DNA of the CDR3: TGCAGTGCTAGACATACAGGGTACGTTAATCAGCCCCAGCATTTT. It encodes CSARHTGYVNQPQHF.

This clonotype was observed a few times. In this CDR3 the conserved last residue, phenylalanine or tryptophan, is missing, so a read error is likely. The DNA is left out, because the CDR3 cannot be placed on it with certainty; the CDR3 is given as TCRdb lists it. The chain recombines TRBV21-1 with TRBJ2-7; the table's D gene call, TRBD1, was not cross checked with the DNA. TRBV21-1 corresponds to a pseudogene. The CDR3 comprises 12 residues, both ends counted. The CDR3: CASCPTRLPACI.

The J gene is TRBJ2-2, the V gene TRBV15; a weak D match, TRBD2 (6 bases). The CDR3 extends over 14 amino acids. CDR1 LNHNV and CDR2 YYDKDF come from the germline V gene (reference sequence). V was cut by 7 bases and J by 0 bases, with 9 bases left in between. CDR3 in DNA: TGTGCCACCACCCCGGGGGCGAACACCGGGGAGCTGTTTTTT. This gives the protein CATTPGANTGELFF.

The chain combines TRBV7-9 with TRBJ1-1; tentatively, D is TRBD1 (5 bases). V lost 1 base and J lost 5, with 14 bases in between. In germline, CDR1 is SEHNR, CDR2 FQNEAQ (reference sequence). The CDR3 is 15 residues long. The CDR3 nucleotides read TGTGCCAGCAGCTTAGGCCCGGGAGGGGAAACTGAAGCTTTCTTT. Translated: CASSLGPGGETEAFF.

The CDR3 protein is CASSSAGTETQYF. As DNA, the CDR3 is TGTGCCAGCAGCTCCGCAGGGACGGAGACCCAGTACTTC. V is TRBV5-6 and J is TRBJ2-5, with D possibly called TRBD1 or TRBD2 (5 bases each). V gave up 3 bases and J gave up 5 bases, with 11 bases separating them. There are 13 residues in the CDR3. Germline V gene lookup returns CDR1 SGHDT and CDR2 YYEEEE.

The chain carries TRBV9 and TRBJ2-7; 8 positions agree with TRBD2. This CDR3 is 14 amino acids long. Trimming cost V 4 bases and J 6 bases; bases outside gene matches: 9. CDR1 and CDR2 from the germline V gene are SGDLS and YYNGEE. The CDR3: CASSLSGSHREQYF. CDR3 DNA: TGTGCCAGCAGCTTGAGCGGGAGTCACCGCGAGCAGTACTTC.

In this sample, this clonotype turned up a few times. This chain uses TRBV13 with TRBJ2-1; D is undetermined. The CDR3 runs 10 residues. Deletions cut 8 bases from V and 9 bases from J, with 8 bases between. Germline V CDR1 and CDR2: PRHDT, FYEKMQ (reference sequence). In DNA, the CDR3 is TGTGCCAGCCCAAGGGCTGAGCAGTTCTTC. It yields the protein CASPRAEQFF.

J is TRBJ1-4 and V is TRBV20-1; D gene ambiguous. The V gene lost 2 bases and the J gene lost 0 bases, with 7 bases spanning the gap. This CDR3 region has 14 residues. Germline CDR1 reads DFQATT; CDR2 reads SNEGSKA (reference sequence). The CDR3 sequence is CSARPIATNEKLFF. The CDR3 bases are TGCAGTGCTAGACCCATTGCAACTAATGAAAAACTGTTTTTT.

The table lists this clonotype with a few counts. This chain joins TRBV3-1 and TRBJ1-1; TRBD1 is a possible D gene (6 bases). The germline V and J ends were trimmed by 2 bases and 4 bases, with 17 bases remaining between them. CDR1 and CDR2 (germline): LGHDT, YNNKEL (reference sequence). This CDR3 spans 16 amino acids. CDR3 in DNA: TGTGCCAGCAGCCAACCATCCAGGGGCAGGCGCACTGAAGCTTTCTTT. It encodes CASSQPSRGRRTEAFF.

The genes are TRBV12-3 or TRBV12-4 and TRBJ2-7; D not resolved. The CDR3 runs to 16 residues. Trimming shortened V by 3 bases and J by 6 bases, and 21 bases separated the two germline ends. This CDR3 is CASSFGPGLAYSEQYF. The CDR3 DNA reads TGTGCCAGCAGTTTTGGCCCCGGTTTGGCCTATAGCGAGCAGTACTTC.

The chain couples TRBV20-1 to TRBJ1-5; a weak D match, TRBD1 (5 bases). The V gene lost 3 bases and the J gene lost 7 bases, with 16 bases spanning the gap. The CDR3 covers 14 residues. CDR1 and CDR2 (germline): DFQATT, SNEGSKA (reference sequence). The CDR3 loop is CSASGQGVWQPQHF. The CDR3 DNA is TGCAGTGCTAGTGGGCAGGGTGTTTGGCAGCCCCAGCATTTT.

The chain has TRBV3-1 and TRBJ2-2; TRBD2 agrees at 9 bases. After removal of 4 bases from V and 5 bases from J, the junction contained 8 bases not matched to a gene. Germline CDR1 LGHDT, CDR2 YNNKEL (reference sequence). This CDR3 is 16 amino acids long. CDR3 sequence reads: CASSLIGRGGTGELFF. The CDR3 nucleotides are TGTGCCAGCAGCCTCATCGGGCGGGGGGGGACCGGGGAGCTGTTTTTT.

This clonotype occurred a few times. This chain links TRBV5-6 with TRBJ2-1; 16 nucleotides match TRBD2. V was pared by 1 base and J by 16 bases, with 11 bases of the junction left unmatched. Germline loops: CDR1 SGHDT, CDR2 YYEEEE. The CDR3 length is 16 residues. The CDR3 bases are TGTGCCAGCAGCTTGATGGGACTAGCGGGGGGGCCATCGCACTTCTTC. The encoded protein is CASSLMGLAGGPSHFF.

This clonotype has at least ten counts. The CDR3 DNA is TGTGCCAGCAGCTTAAGGAGGGTCTTGAACACTGAAGCTTTCTTT. Translating it yields CASSLRRVLNTEAFF. The V call is TRBV7-2, the J call TRBJ1-1; no reliable D call. The germline gives CDR1 SGHTA, CDR2 FQGNSA. V shed 2 bases and J shed 0 bases, with 10 bases lying between them. The CDR3 covers 15 residues.

The chain employs TRBV5-1 and TRBJ1-6; D unresolved. V was trimmed by 3 bases and J by 9 bases, leaving 13 bases between them. Germline CDR1 reads SGHRS; CDR2 reads YFSETQ. CDR3 length: 14 amino acids. This chain's CDR3 is CASSSTPEVSPLHF. The CDR3 DNA reads TGCGCCAGCAGCTCAACCCCGGAGGTTTCACCCCTCCACTTT.

This clonotype was seen only a few times. This chain uses TRBV11-2 with TRBJ2-1; D perhaps matches TRBD2 (6 bases). The germline CDR1 and CDR2 sequences are SGHAT and FQNNGV. This CDR3 comprises 15 residues. V gave up 5 bases and J gave up 3 bases, with 14 bases separating them. The CDR3 bases are TGTGCCAGCAGCGGCTTGGGAGGTATCTACAATGAGCAGTTCTTC. The encoded protein is CASSGLGGIYNEQFF.